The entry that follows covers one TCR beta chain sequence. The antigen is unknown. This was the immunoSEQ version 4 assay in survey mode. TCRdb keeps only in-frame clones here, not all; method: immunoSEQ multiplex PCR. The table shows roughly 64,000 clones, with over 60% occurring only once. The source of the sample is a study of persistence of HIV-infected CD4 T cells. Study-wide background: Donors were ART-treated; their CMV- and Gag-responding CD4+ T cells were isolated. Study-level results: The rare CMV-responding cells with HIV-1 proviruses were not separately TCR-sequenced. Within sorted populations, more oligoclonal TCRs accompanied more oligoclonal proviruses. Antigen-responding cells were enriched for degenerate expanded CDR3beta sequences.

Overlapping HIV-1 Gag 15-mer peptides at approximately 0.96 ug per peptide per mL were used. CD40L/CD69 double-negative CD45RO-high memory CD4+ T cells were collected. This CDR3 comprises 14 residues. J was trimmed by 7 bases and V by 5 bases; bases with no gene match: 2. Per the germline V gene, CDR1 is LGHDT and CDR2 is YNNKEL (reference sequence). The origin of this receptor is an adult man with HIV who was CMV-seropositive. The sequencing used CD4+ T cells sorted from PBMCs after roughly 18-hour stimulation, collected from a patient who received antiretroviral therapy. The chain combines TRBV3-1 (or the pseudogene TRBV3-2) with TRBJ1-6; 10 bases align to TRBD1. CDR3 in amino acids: CASSSGQGNSPLHF. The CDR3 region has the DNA TGTGCCAGCAGCTCGGGACAGGGGAATTCACCCCTCCACTTT.